This T cell receptor (beta chain) derives from a study of identical twins. TCRdb reprocessed the 5' RACE reads via MiXCR and lists one record per CDR3 protein. The sample lists around 550,000 distinct CDR3 sequences; nearly 15% were seen once. All donors were healthy Caucasians. CDR3 size: 16 residues. J gave up 2 bases and V 6 bases, and 7 bases lay outside the gene matches. CDR1 is SGHVS and CDR2 is FQNEAQ in the germline V gene. These data were likewise used in another study, on yellow fever vaccine responses in identical twins.

Sequenced sample: CD4+ T cells sorted from blood. The sequence derives from a woman younger than 35 in good health. This chain joins TRBV7-8 and TRBJ2-2, with 9 nucleotides matching TRBD2. The CDR3 bases are TGTGCCAGCAGTGCCGGGACTAGCTCAAACACCGGGGAGCTGTTTTTT. Protein product: CASSAGTSSNTGELFF.